This T cell receptor beta chain was captured in a study of identifying expanded T cells in peripheral blood. During the collection period, no donor immune events like infections were recorded. The V end was cut by 2 bases, the J end by 6 bases, with 11 bases between. The germline gives CDR1 MNHEY, CDR2 SMNVEV (reference sequence). The CDR3 is 14 amino acids. Study-wide points: Technical replicates showed about 1.2 changed clones; around two weeks approximately 15; four weeks 19. Two-week clone count variance significantly increased as total template count grew.

About this clone: Its target is not known.

The data were produced by immunoSEQ multiplex PCR, yet TCRdb's version contains in-frame clones alone and is incomplete. Here the sample spans tens of thousands of clones, about 89% being singletons. The rearrangement links TRBV27 to TRBJ2-1; no clear D. The sequence came from a person aged 18 to 70 in good health. Sequenced input: blood. CDR3 region: CASSLEHLGNEQFF. For the CDR3, the DNA is TGTGCCAGCAGTTTAGAACATTTGGGCAATGAGCAGTTCTTC.